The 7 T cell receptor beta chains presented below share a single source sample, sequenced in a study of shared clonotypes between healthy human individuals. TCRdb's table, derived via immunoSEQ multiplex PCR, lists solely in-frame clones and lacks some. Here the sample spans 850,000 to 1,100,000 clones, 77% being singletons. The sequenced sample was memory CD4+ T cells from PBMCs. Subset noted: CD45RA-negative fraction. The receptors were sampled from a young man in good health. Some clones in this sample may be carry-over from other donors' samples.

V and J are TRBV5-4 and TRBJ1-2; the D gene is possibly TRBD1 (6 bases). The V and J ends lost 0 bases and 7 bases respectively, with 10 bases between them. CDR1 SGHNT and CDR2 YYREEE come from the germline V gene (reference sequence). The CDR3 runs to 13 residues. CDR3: CASSLETGRGYTF. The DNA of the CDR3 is TGTGCCAGCAGCTTGGAGACAGGACGTGGCTACACCTTC.

DNA for the CDR3: TGCGCCAGCAGCTTGGCCCTAGCGGGGTTCACAGATACGCAGTATTTT. Translated: CASSLALAGFTDTQYF. The rearrangement links TRBV5-1 to TRBJ2-3, with 9 bases identical to TRBD2. With V trimmed by 0 bases and J by 2 bases, 4 bases remained unmatched. The CDR3 has 16 amino acids. Germline CDR1 reads SGHRS; CDR2 reads YFSETQ.

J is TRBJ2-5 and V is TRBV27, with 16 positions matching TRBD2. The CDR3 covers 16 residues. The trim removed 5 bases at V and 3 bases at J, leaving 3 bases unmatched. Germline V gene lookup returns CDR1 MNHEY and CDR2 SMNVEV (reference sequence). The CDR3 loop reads CASSTGLAGGKETQYF. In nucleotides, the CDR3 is TGTGCCAGCAGTACGGGACTAGCGGGAGGGAAAGAGACCCAGTACTTC.

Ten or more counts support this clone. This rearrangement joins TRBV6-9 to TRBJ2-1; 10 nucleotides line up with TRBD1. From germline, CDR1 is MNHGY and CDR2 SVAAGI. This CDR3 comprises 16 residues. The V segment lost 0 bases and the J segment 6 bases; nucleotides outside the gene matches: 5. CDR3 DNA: TGTGCCAGCAGTTATTCTTCGGGACAGGGGTTCAATGAGCAGTTCTTC. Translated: CASSYSSGQGFNEQFF.

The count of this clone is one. In DNA form, the CDR3 reads TGCGCCAGCAGCCGGGAAGGGGTCCAGGGGGTCTTTGGCGAGCAGTACTTC. This translates into CASSREGVQGVFGEQYF. The gene calls are TRBV4-1 and TRBJ2-7; TRBD1 aligns across 7 bases. Germline values: CDR1 MGHRA, CDR2 YSYEKL. J lost 6 bases, V lost 4 bases, and 18 bases had no gene match. The CDR3 is 17 residues long.

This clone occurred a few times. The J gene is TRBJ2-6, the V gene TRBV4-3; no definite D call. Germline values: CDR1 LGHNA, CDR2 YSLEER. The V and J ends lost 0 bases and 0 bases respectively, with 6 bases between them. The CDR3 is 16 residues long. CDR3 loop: CASSQDLRSGANVLTF. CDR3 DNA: TGCGCCAGCAGCCAAGATCTCCGCTCTGGGGCCAACGTCCTGACTTTC.

The CDR3 nucleotides read TGTGCCAGCTCACCACTGAGGGCGTGGGCTACGGCCCAGTACTTC. Translating gives CASSPLRAWATAQYF. V is TRBV18 and J is TRBJ2-5; D might be TRBD2 (5 bases). The length of the CDR3 is 15 residues. Per germline, CDR1 KGHSH and CDR2 LQKENI. Trimming removed 1 base from V and 9 bases from J, with 18 bases in between.